This passage covers 10 T cell receptor beta chains from one sample sequenced in a study of OX40 agonist ivuxolimab in advanced cancers. Method: immunoSEQ multiplex PCR; TCRdb's copy keeps in-frame clones and lacks some. The sample shows 45,000 to 65,000 clones, 75% to 90% of them seen only once. The source material was CD4+ or CD8+ T cells sorted from blood, sampled in a trial of the OX40 agonist ivuxolimab. Receptors were obtained from an adult with an advanced solid tumor such as melanoma, head and neck, liver or kidney cancer.

The J gene is TRBJ2-5, the V gene TRBV7-8, with 8 nucleotides matching TRBD1. With 2 bases clipped from V and 5 bases from J, the junction kept 4 bases outside the gene matches. CDR3 length: 14 residues. Germline V lookup: CDR1 SGHVS, CDR2 FQNEAQ. The CDR3 DNA follows: TGTGCCAGCAGCTTAACGCGGACAGGGGAGACCCAGTACTTC. Encoded protein: CASSLTRTGETQYF.

This chain connects TRBV5-1 to TRBJ1-1; D unclear. The length of the CDR3 is 15 residues. Trimming took off 1 base at V and 0 bases at J, with 10 bases between the two ends. Per the germline V gene, CDR1 is SGHRS and CDR2 is YFSETQ. The CDR3 protein is CASSLFGMVNTEAFF. DNA of the CDR3: TGCGCCAGCAGCTTGTTTGGGATGGTGAACACTGAAGCTTTCTTT.

The rearrangement links TRBV2 to TRBJ2-7, with D possibly TRBD1 on 5 matching bases. Germline CDR1 is SNHLY and CDR2 is FYNNEI. CDR3 size: 13 residues. V was cut by 3 bases and J by 3 bases, with 9 bases left in between. The CDR3 sequence: CASSEYRHYEQYF. The CDR3 nucleotides are TGTGCCAGCAGTGAGTACAGGCACTACGAGCAGTACTTC.

The V and J genes are TRBV5-1 and TRBJ2-7; 7 bases line up with TRBD2. Germline V CDR1 and CDR2: SGHRS, YFSETQ. This CDR3 comprises 15 residues. J gave up 6 bases and V 3 bases, and 12 bases lay outside the gene matches. The chain's CDR3 is CASSWPERGLGEQYF. Written as DNA, the CDR3 is TGCGCCAGCAGCTGGCCTGAGCGGGGCCTGGGCGAGCAGTACTTC.

This clone has a handful of counts. The V call is TRBV5-1, the J call TRBJ2-5; D is unresolved. CDR1 SGHRS and CDR2 YFSETQ come from the germline V gene. The CDR3 runs 14 residues. V lost 3 bases and J lost 1, with 10 bases in between. The DNA for the CDR3 is TGCGCCAGCAGCTCGTTAGAGGCCCAAGAGACCCAGTACTTC. As protein: CASSSLEAQETQYF. Full variable domain (rest looked up from reference TRBV5-1 and TRBJ2-5): KAGVTQTPRYLIKTRGQQVTLSCSPISGHRSVSWYQQTPGQGLQFLFEYFSETQRNKGNFPGRFSGRQFSNSRSEMNVSTLELGDSALYLCASSSLEAQETQYFGPGTRLLVL.

This chain uses TRBV14 with TRBJ2-5; 9 nucleotides align to TRBD1. The CDR3 spans 16 residues. The trim removed 1 base at V and 6 bases at J, leaving 9 bases unmatched. Per germline, CDR1 SGHDN and CDR2 FVKESK. CDR3 sequence: CASSQGPGQGKQTQYF. The DNA of the CDR3 is TGTGCCAGCAGCCAAGGACCGGGACAGGGCAAACAGACCCAGTACTTC.

J is TRBJ2-1 and V is TRBV7-9; 7 bases align to TRBD1. CDR1 SEHNR and CDR2 FQNEAQ come from the germline V gene (reference sequence). The CDR3 has 14 amino acids. Unmatched junction bases numbered 7, after V lost 5 bases and J lost 6 bases. The CDR3 spells CASSTLWTGNEQFF. The CDR3 nucleotides are TGTGCCAGCAGCACGCTATGGACAGGCAATGAGCAGTTCTTC.

The chain recombines TRBV6-1 with TRBJ2-2; 7 bases fit TRBD2. After removal of 8 bases from V and 13 bases from J, the junction contained 16 bases not matched to a gene. Germline V lookup: CDR1 MNHNS, CDR2 SASEGT. The CDR3 runs 14 residues. DNA of the CDR3: TGTGCCAGCGCCGGGGGAGGGGCCCTAAACGTGCTGTTTTTT. Amino acids: CASAGGGALNVLFF.

V gene TRBV5-1 combines with J gene TRBJ2-5, with a tentative D call TRBD1 (5 bases). This CDR3 is built from 16 residues. The germline gives CDR1 SGHRS, CDR2 YFSETQ. V lost 0 bases, J lost 2 bases, and 14 bases lay in between. The CDR3 nucleotides read TGCGCCAGCAGCTTGGGAGTGACAGCTCCTCAAGAGACCCAGTACTTC. This sequence encodes CASSLGVTAPQETQYF.

About this clone: One end of the junction does not line up with germline, which may come from a read error. Other nucleotide sequences from this sample produce the same CDR3. The genes are TRBV28 and TRBJ2-7, with D unclear. The CDR3 is made up of 13 amino acids. Germline V CDR1 and CDR2: MDHEN, SYDVKM. The CDR3 bases are TGTGCCAGCAGTTTTTACGGTACCTACGAGCAGTATTTC. Amino acids: CASSFYGTYEQYF.